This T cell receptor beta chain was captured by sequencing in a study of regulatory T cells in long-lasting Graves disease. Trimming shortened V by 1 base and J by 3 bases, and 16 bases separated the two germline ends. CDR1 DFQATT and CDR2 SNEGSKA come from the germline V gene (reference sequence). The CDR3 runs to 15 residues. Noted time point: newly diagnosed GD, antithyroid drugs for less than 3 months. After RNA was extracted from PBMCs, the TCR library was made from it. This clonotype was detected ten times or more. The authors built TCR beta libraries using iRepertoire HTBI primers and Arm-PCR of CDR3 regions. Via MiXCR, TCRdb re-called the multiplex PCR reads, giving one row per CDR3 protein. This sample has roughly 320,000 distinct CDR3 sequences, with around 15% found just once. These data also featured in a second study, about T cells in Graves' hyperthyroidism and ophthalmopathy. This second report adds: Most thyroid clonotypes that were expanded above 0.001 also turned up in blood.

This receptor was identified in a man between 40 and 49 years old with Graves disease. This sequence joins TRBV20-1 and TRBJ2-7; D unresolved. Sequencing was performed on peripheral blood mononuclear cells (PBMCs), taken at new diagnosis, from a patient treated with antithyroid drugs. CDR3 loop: CSARGGRGSHYEQYF. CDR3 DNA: TGCAGTGCTAGAGGCGGACGAGGCTCCCACTACGAGCAGTACTTC.